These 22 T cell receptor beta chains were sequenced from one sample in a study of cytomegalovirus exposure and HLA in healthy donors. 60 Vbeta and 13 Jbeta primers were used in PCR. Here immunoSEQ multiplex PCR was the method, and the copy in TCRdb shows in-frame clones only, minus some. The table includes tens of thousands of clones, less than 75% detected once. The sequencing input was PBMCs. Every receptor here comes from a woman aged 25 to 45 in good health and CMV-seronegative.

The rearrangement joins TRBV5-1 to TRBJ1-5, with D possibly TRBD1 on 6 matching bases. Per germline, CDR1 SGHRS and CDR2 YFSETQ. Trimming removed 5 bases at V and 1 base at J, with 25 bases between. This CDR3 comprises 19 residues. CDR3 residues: CASRRGGRGVGASNQPQHF. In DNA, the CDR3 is TGCGCCAGCAGGAGGGGGGGGCGTGGGGTGGGAGCCAGCAATCAGCCCCAGCATTTT. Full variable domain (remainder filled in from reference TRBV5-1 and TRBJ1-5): KAGVTQTPRYLIKTRGQQVTLSCSPISGHRSVSWYQQTPGQGLQFLFEYFSETQRNKGNFPGRFSGRQFSNSRSEMNVSTLELGDSALYLCASRRGGRGVGASNQPQHFGDGTRLSIL.

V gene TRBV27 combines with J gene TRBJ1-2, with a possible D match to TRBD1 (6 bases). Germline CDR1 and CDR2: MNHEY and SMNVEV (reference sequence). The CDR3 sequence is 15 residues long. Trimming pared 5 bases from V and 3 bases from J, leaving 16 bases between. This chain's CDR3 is CASSVTGQADYGYTF. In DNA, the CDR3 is TGTGCCAGCAGTGTTACAGGGCAGGCGGACTATGGCTACACCTTC.

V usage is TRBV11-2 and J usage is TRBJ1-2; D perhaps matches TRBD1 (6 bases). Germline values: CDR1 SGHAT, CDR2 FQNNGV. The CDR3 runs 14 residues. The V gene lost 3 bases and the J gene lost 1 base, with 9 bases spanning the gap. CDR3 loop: CASSLRTDNYGYTF. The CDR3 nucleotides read TGTGCCAGCAGCTTGAGGACAGATAACTATGGCTACACCTTC. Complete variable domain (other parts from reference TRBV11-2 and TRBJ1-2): EAGVAQSPRYKIIEKRQSVAFWCNPISGHATLYWYQQILGQGPKLLIQFQNNGVVDDSQLPKDRFSAERLKGVDSTLKIQPAKLEDSAVYLCASSLRTDNYGYTFGSGTRLTVV.

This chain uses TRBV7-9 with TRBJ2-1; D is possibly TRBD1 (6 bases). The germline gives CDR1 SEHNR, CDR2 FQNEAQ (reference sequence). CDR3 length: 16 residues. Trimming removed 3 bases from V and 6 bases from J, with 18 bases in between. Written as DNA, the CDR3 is TGTGCCAGCAGCTTCTTGACAGGCGCTTTGATCAATGAGCAGTTCTTC. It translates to CASSFLTGALINEQFF.

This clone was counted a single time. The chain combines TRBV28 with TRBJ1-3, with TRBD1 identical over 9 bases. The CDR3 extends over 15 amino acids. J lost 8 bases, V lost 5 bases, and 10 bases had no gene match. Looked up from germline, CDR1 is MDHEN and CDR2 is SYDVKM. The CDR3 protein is CASSPSGTGRDTIYF. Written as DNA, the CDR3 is TGTGCCAGCAGTCCTTCCGGGACAGGGAGAGACACCATATATTTT.

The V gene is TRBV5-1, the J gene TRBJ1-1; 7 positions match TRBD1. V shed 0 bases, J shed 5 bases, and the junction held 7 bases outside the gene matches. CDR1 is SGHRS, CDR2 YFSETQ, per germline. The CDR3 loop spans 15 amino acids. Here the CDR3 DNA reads TGCGCCAGCAGCTTGGGAGGGGGCCTACGAACTGAAGCTTTCTTT. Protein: CASSLGGGLRTEAFF. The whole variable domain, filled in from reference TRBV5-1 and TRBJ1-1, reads KAGVTQTPRYLIKTRGQQVTLSCSPISGHRSVSWYQQTPGQGLQFLFEYFSETQRNKGNFPGRFSGRQFSNSRSEMNVSTLELGDSALYLCASSLGGGLRTEAFFGQGTRLTVV.

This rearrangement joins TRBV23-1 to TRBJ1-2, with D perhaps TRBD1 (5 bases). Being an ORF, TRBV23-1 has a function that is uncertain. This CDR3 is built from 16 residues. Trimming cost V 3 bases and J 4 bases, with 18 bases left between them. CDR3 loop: CASSHLDSYICYGYTF. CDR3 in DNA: TGCGCCAGCAGTCATCTCGACAGCTACATTTGCTATGGCTACACCTTC.

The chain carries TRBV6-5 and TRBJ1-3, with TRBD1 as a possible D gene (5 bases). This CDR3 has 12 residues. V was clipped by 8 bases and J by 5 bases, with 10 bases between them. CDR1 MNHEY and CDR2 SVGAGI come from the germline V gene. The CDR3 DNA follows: TGTGCCAGCGGAAACAGGAGAAACACCATATATTTT. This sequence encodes CASGNRRNTIYF.

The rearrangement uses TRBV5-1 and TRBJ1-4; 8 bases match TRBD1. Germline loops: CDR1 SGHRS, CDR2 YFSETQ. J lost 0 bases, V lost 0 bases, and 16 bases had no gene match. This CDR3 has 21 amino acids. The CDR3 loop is CASSLASGQGRQSATNEKLFF. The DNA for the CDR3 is TGCGCCAGCAGCTTGGCCTCCGGACAGGGAAGGCAGTCGGCAACTAATGAAAAACTGTTTTTT.

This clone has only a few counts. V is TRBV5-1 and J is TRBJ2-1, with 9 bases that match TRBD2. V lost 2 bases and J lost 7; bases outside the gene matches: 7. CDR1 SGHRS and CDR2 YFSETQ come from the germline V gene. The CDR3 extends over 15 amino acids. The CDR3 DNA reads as TGCGCCAGCAGCTTTCCTAGCGGGGTTAGTAATGAGCAGTTCTTC. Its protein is CASSFPSGVSNEQFF.

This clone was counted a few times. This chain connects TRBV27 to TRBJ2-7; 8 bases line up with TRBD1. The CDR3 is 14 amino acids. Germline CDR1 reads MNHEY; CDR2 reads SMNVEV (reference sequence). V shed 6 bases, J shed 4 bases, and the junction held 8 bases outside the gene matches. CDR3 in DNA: TGTGCCAGCAGCGACAGGGGTTCATCTTACGAGCAGTACTTC. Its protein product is CASSDRGSSYEQYF.

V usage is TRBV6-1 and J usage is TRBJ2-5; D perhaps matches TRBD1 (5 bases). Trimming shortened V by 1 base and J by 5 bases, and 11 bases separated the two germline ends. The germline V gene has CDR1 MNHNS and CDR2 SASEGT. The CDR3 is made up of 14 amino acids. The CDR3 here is CASSEGQAGETQYF. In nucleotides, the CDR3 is TGTGCCAGCAGTGAAGGTCAGGCAGGGGAGACCCAGTACTTC.

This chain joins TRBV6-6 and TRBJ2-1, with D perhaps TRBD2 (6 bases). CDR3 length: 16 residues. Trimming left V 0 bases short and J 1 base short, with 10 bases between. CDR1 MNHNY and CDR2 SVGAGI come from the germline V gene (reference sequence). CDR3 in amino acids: CASSYSDAGSYNEQFF. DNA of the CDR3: TGTGCCAGCAGTTACTCTGACGCGGGGTCCTACAATGAGCAGTTCTTC.

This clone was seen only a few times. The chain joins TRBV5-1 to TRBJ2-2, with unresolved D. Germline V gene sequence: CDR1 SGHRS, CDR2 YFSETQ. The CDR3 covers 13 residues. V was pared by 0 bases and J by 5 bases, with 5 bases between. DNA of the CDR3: TGCGCCAGCAGCTTGGTGGAGACCGGGGAGCTGTTTTTT. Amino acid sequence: CASSLVETGELFF. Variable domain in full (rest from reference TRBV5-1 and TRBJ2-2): KAGVTQTPRYLIKTRGQQVTLSCSPISGHRSVSWYQQTPGQGLQFLFEYFSETQRNKGNFPGRFSGRQFSNSRSEMNVSTLELGDSALYLCASSLVETGELFFGEGSRLTVL.

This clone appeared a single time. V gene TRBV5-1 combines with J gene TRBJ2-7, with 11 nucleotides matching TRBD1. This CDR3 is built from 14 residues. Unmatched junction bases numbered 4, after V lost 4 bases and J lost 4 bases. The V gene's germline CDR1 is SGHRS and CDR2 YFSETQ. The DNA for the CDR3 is TGCGCCAGCAGCCTCGGACAGGGGGCTTACGAGCAGTACTTC. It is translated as CASSLGQGAYEQYF.

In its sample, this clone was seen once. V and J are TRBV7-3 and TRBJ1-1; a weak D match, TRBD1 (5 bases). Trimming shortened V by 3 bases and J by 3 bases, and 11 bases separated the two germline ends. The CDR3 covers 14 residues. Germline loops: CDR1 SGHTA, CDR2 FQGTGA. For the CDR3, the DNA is TGTGCCAGCAGCTTCCGCGGGGGGGACACTGAAGCTTTCTTT. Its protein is CASSFRGGDTEAFF. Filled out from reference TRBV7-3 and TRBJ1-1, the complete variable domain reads GAGVSQTPSNKVTEKGKYVELRCDPISGHTALYWYRQSLGQGPEFLIYFQGTGAADDSGLPNDRFFAVRPEGSVSTLKIQRTERGDSAVYLCASSFRGGDTEAFFGQGTRLTVV.

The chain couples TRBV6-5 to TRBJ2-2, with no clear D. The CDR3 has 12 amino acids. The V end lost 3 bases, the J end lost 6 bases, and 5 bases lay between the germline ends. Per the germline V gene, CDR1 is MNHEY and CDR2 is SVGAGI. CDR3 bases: TGTGCCAGCAGTTATAGTCCCGGGGAGCTGTTTTTT. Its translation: CASSYSPGELFF.

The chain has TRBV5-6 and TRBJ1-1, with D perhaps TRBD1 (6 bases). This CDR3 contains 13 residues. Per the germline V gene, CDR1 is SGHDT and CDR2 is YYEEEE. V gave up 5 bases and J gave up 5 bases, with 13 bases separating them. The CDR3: CASSYSQGTEAFF. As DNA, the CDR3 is TGTGCCAGCAGTTACAGCCAGGGGACTGAAGCTTTCTTT.

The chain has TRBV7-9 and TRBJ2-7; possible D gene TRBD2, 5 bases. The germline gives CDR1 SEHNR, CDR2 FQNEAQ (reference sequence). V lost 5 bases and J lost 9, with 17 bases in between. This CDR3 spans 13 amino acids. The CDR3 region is CASSPRTSLRQYF. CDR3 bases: TGTGCCAGCAGCCCACGGACTTCCTTGAGGCAGTACTTC. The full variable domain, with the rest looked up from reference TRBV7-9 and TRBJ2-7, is DTGVSQNPRHKITKRGQNVTFRCDPISEHNRLYWYRQTLGQGPEFLTYFQNEAQLEKSRLLSDRFSAERPKGSFSTLEIQRTEQGDSAMYLCASSPRTSLRQYFGPGTRLTVT.

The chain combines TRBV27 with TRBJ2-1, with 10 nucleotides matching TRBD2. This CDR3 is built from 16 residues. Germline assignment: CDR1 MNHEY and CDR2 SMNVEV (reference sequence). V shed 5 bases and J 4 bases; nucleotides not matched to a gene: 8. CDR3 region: CASSPKLAGRYNEQFF. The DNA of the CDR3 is TGTGCCAGCAGTCCTAAACTAGCGGGGAGATACAATGAGCAGTTCTTC.

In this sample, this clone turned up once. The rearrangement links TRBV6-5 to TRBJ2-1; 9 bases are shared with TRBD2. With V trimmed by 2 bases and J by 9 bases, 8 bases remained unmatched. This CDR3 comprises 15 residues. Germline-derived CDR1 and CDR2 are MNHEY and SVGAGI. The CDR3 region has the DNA TGTGCCAGCAGTTACGTAGGCGGGGGGGCCGGTGAGCAGTTCTTC. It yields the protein CASSYVGGGAGEQFF.

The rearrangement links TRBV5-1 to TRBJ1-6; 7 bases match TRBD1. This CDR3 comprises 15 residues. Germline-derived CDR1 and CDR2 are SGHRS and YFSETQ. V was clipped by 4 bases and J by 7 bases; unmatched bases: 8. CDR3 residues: CASSPWTGTNSPLHF. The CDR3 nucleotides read TGCGCCAGCAGCCCTTGGACAGGCACAAATTCACCCCTCCACTTT.